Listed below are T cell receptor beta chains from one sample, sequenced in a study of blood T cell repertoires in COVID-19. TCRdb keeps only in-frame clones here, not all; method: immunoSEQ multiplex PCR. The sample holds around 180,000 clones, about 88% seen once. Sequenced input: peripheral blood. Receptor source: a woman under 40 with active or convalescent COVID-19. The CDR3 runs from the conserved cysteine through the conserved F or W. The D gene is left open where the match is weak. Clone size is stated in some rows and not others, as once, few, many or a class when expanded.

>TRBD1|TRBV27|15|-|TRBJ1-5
CASSLKGQVNQPQHF
TGTGCCAGCAGTTTAAAAGGACAGGTTAATCAGCCCCAGCATTTT
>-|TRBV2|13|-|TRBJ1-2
CASSWGRGGGYTF
TGTGCCTCTTCTTGGGGAAGGGGAGGAGGCTACACCTTC
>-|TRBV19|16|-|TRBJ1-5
CASTPPTVNSNQPQHF
TGTGCCAGTACGCCTCCCACAGTGAATAGCAATCAGCCCCAGCATTTT
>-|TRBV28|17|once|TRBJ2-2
CASSLSIMREVWGELFF
TGTGCCAGCAGTTTATCCATAATGAGGGAGGTCTGGGGGGAGCTGTTTTTT
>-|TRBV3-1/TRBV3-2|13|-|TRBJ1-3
CASSQVAGNTIYF
TGTGCCAGCAGCCAAGTGGCCGGAAACACCATATATTTT
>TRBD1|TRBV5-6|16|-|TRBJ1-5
CASSSDRGISNQPQHF
TGTGCCAGCAGCTCCGACAGGGGAATAAGCAATCAGCCCCAGCATTTT
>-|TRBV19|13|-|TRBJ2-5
CASSRGVRETQYF
TGTGCCAGTAGTCGTGGTGTTCGGGAGACCCAGTACTTC
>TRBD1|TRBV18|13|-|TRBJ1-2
CASSPQGDYGYTF
TGTGCCAGCTCACCCCAGGGGGACTATGGCTACACCTTC
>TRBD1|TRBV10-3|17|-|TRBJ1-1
CAISSRLQGILDTEAFF
TGTGCCATCAGTTCACGTTTACAGGGGATCCTAGACACTGAAGCTTTCTTT
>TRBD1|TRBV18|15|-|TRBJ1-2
CASSPRNRGGDGYTF
TGTGCCAGCTCACCGAGGAACAGGGGAGGAGATGGCTACACCTTC
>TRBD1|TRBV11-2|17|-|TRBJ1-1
CASSLAGTGGFNTEAFF
TGTGCCAGCAGCTTAGCGGGGACAGGGGGCTTCAACACTGAAGCTTTCTTT
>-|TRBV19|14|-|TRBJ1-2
CASSTTNRLDGYTF
TGTGCCAGTAGTACGACGAACAGGCTCGATGGCTACACCTTC
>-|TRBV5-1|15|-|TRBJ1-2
CASSSGQAGGDGYTF
TGCGCCAGCAGCTCCGGCCAGGCGGGTGGGGATGGCTACACCTTC
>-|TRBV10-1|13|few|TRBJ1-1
CASSGGQWAEAFF
TGCGCCAGCAGCGGAGGACAGTGGGCTGAAGCTTTCTTT
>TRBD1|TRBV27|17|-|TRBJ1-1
CASSLFRGPYMNTEAFF
TGTGCCAGCAGTTTATTCAGGGGGCCCTACATGAACACTGAAGCTTTCTTT
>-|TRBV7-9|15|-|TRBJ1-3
CASSLAASSGNTIYF
TGTGCCAGCAGCTTAGCGGCCAGCTCTGGAAACACCATATATTTT
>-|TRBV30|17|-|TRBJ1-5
CAWSAGKLPNSNQPQHF
TGTGCCTGGAGTGCAGGGAAGCTGCCCAATAGCAATCAGCCCCAGCATTTT
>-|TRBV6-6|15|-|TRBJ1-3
CASSYAGWEGNTIYF
TGTGCCAGCAGTTACGCGGGGTGGGAAGGAAACACCATATATTTT
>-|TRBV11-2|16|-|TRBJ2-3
CASSLDGEGSADTQYF
TGTGCCAGCAGCTTAGACGGAGAAGGTTCGGCAGATACGCAGTATTTT
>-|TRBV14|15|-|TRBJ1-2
CASSQVGAGERGYTF
TGTGCCAGCAGCCAAGTTGGGGCAGGAGAGCGTGGCTACACCTTC
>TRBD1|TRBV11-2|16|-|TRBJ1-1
CASSAGTGRVNTEAFF
TGTGCCAGCAGCGCCGGGACAGGGAGGGTGAACACTGAAGCTTTCTTT
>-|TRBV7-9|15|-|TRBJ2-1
CASSLAGGSHNEQFF
TGTGCCAGCAGCTTAGCGGGGGGAAGCCACAATGAGCAGTTCTTC
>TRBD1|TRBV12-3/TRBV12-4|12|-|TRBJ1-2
CASTATGEGYTF
TGTGCCAGCACCGCAACAGGGGAAGGCTACACCTTC
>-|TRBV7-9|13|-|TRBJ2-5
CASSLEGGETQYF
TGTGCCAGCAGCTTAGAGGGGGGGGAGACCCAGTACTTC
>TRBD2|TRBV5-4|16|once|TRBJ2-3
CASAAGTSGSTDTQYF
TGTGCAAGTGCCGCCGGGACTAGCGGGAGCACAGATACGCAGTATTTT
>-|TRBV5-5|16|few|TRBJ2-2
CASSLLWTANTGELFF
TGTGCCAGCAGCTTGCTCTGGACAGCGAACACCGGGGAGCTGTTTTTT
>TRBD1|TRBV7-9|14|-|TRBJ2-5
CASTRSGGPETQYF
TGTGCCAGCACTCGATCAGGGGGTCCAGAGACCCAGTACTTC
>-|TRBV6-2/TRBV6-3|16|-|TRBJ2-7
CASSYSYKGSAYEQYF
TGTGCCAGCAGTTACTCCTATAAGGGGTCGGCGTACGAGCAGTACTTC
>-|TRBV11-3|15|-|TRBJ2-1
CASSRRQVNYNEQFF
TGTGCCAGCAGCCGCCGACAGGTCAACTACAATGAGCAGTTCTTC
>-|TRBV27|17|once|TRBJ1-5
CASSFQSPGGINQPQHF
TGTGCCAGCAGTTTCCAATCCCCGGGCGGGATTAATCAGCCCCAGCATTTT
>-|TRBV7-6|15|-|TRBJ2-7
CASSLPGALIREQYF
TGTGCCAGCAGCTTACCGGGAGCTTTGATTCGGGAGCAGTACTTC
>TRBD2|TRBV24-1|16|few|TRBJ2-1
CATSAPGLAGIDEQFF
TGTGCCACCAGTGCCCCGGGACTAGCGGGAATTGATGAGCAGTTCTTC
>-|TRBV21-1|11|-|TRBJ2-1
CASSNQGSQFF
TGTGCCAGCAGCAACCAGGGTTCGCAGTTCTTC
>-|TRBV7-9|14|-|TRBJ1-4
CASSLGQGNEKLFF
TGTGCCAGCAGCTTAGGGCAGGGGAACGAAAAACTGTTTTTT
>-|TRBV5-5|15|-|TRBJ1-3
CASSIQGTSGNTIYF
TGTGCCAGCAGCATCCAGGGGACCTCTGGAAACACCATATATTTT
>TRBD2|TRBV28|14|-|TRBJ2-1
CASWVAGLFDEQFF
TGTGCCAGCTGGGTAGCGGGACTATTCGATGAGCAGTTCTTC
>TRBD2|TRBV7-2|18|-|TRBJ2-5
CASSLGRFAGGSQETQYF
TGTGCCAGCAGCTTAGGACGGTTTGCGGGGGGGTCCCAAGAGACCCAGTACTTC
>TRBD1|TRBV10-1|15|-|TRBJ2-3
CASSESQGDTDTQYF
TGCGCCAGCAGTGAGTCACAGGGGGACACAGATACGCAGTATTTT
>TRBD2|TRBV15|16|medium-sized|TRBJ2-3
CATSRQLAGVPDTQYF
TGTGCCACCAGCAGACAACTAGCGGGGGTTCCAGATACGCAGTATTTT
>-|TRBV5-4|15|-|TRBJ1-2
CASRATGINNYGYTF
TGTGCCAGCAGGGCGACAGGAATCAATAACTATGGCTACACCTTC
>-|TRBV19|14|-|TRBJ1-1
CASTPSGMNTEAFF
TGTGCCAGTACCCCTAGCGGTATGAACACTGAAGCTTTCTTT
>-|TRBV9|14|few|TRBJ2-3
CASSVGRGTDTQYF
TGTGCCAGCAGCGTAGGGAGGGGCACAGATACGCAGTATTTT
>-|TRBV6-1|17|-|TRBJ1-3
CASSEELMGPSGNTIYF
TGTGCCAGCAGTGAAGAATTAATGGGCCCCTCTGGAAACACCATATATTTT
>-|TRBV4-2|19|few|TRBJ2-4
CASSQDSLTDFLAKNIQYF
TGTGCCAGCAGCCAAGATTCGCTGACTGACTTTCTAGCCAAAAACATTCAGTACTTC
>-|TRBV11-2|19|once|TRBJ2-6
CASRSFGGKSGSGANVLTF
TGTGCCAGCAGGTCCTTCGGGGGAAAATCTGGCTCTGGGGCCAACGTCCTGACTTTC
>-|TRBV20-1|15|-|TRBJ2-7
CSASIQGGYSYEQYF
TGCAGTGCTAGTATACAGGGGGGGTACTCCTACGAGCAGTACTTC
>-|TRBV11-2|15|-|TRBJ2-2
CASSPLALASGELFF
TGTGCCAGCAGCCCCCTGGCGCTAGCAAGCGGGGAGCTGTTTTTT
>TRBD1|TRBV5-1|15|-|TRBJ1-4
CASSFSKGAGEKLFF
TGCGCCAGCAGCTTCAGTAAGGGGGCGGGTGAAAAACTGTTTTTT
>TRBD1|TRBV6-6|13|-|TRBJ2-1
CASSDRGDNEQFF
TGTGCCAGCAGCGACAGGGGAGACAATGAGCAGTTCTTC
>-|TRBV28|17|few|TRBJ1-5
CASSLSKHPFSNQPQHF
TGTGCCAGCAGTTTATCCAAACACCCCTTTTCCAATCAGCCCCAGCATTTT
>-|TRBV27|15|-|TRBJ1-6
CASSSQGLYNSPLHF
TGTGCCAGCAGTTCACAGGGCCTATATAATTCACCCCTCCACTTT
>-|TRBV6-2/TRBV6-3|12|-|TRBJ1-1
CASSYKGTEAFF
TGTGCCAGCAGTTACAAGGGGACTGAAGCTTTCTTT
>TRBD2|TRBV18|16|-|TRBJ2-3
CASSRGTSGATDTQYF
TGTGCCAGCTCGAGGGGGACTAGCGGGGCTACAGATACGCAGTATTTT
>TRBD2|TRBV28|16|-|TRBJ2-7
CASSLALAGGVREQYF
TGTGCCAGCAGTCTAGCACTAGCGGGAGGCGTCAGAGAGCAGTACTTC
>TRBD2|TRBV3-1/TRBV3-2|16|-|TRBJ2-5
CASSQDSGLAGETQYF
TGTGCCAGCAGCCAGGACTCGGGACTAGCGGGGGAGACCCAGTACTTC
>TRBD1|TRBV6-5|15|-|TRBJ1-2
CASSHRGGGGYGYTF
TGTGCCAGCAGCCACAGGGGTGGCGGTGGCTATGGCTACACCTTC
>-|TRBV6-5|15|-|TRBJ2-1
CASSLSGSSYNEQFF
TGTGCCAGCAGCCTAAGCGGAAGCTCCTACAATGAGCAGTTCTTC